This T cell receptor (beta chain) is drawn from a study of Ad26.COV2.S vaccination and SARS-CoV-2 variants. Study-wide points: Comparable non-spike TCR breadth was observed in vaccine and placebo recipients. Once vaccination had occurred, spike-specific CD8+ and CD4+ T cell responses reportedly showed substantial breadth.

With regard to this clone: The antigen is not known.

Measured with immunoSEQ multiplex PCR; TCRdb has only the in-frame clones, and not every one. The sample holds about 350,000 clones; 88% are singletons and the top ten take 6.4%. As for treatment: some 20 received Ad26.COV2.S at low or high dose, single or two shots; about 5 received placebo; per-sample allocation not given. Day 63 after the first injection of vaccine or placebo was the sampling time. The study used a vaccine consisting of an Ad26 vector that expressed Wuhan-strain SARS-CoV-2 spike. CDR3 length equals 15 residues. The germline V gene has CDR1 MNHEY and CDR2 SMNVEV (reference sequence). The V segment lost 2 bases and the J segment 13 bases; nucleotides outside the gene matches: 13.

This sample comprised peripheral blood, obtained in a trial of Ad26.COV2.S vaccine versus placebo. The TCR sequence derives from a person between 18 and 59 years old who received the Ad26.COV2.S COVID-19 vaccine or a placebo. V gene TRBV27 combines with J gene TRBJ2-2, with 7 positions matching TRBD2. DNA for the CDR3: TGTGCCAGCAGTTTAGATCGGGGACCCGCGGGAGTGCTGTTTTTT. Translated, it gives CASSLDRGPAGVLFF.